One and the same sample provided the 12 T cell receptor beta chains below, sequenced in a study of regulatory T cells in long-lasting Graves disease. Time point reported: newly diagnosed GD, antithyroid drugs for less than 3 months. Generation of the TCR library employed RNA extracted from PBMCs. Arm-PCR of CDR3 regions and iRepertoire HTBI primers were the basis on which TCR beta libraries were built. TCRdb re-called the multiplex PCR reads through MiXCR, storing one row per CDR3 protein. The sample lists 420,000 or so distinct CDR3 sequences; less than 20% were seen once. This same sample was also taken into another study, of T cells in Graves' hyperthyroidism and ophthalmopathy.

Sequenced here: peripheral blood mononuclear cells (PBMCs), sampled at new diagnosis, from a patient treated with antithyroid drugs. These receptor sequences come from a woman younger than 35 with Graves disease.

The table lists this clonotype with many counts. The V and J genes are TRBV6-2 or TRBV6-3 and TRBJ2-1; 8 bases map to TRBD2. After removal of 4 bases from V and 7 bases from J, the junction contained 12 bases not matched to a gene. From germline, CDR1 is MNHEY and CDR2 SVGEGT. This CDR3 contains 16 residues. The CDR3 region has the DNA TGTGCCAGCAGTTCCCGTAGCGGGGCGATGGGGAATGAGCAGTTCTTC. Encoded protein: CASSSRSGAMGNEQFF.

The count of this clonotype is one. This chain uses TRBV6-1 with TRBJ2-1; D possibly corresponds to TRBD1 (5 bases). This CDR3 has 13 residues. The germline V and J ends were trimmed by 6 bases and 5 bases, with 11 bases remaining between them. Germline-derived CDR1 and CDR2 are MNHNS and SASEGT. CDR3 loop: CASSQGSDNEQFF. DNA for the CDR3: TGTGCCAGCAGCCAGGGTTCCGACAATGAGCAGTTCTTC.

This clonotype was observed at least ten times. This CDR3 reads CSVRVGQGAGEQYF. Here the CDR3 DNA reads TGCAGTGTCAGGGTAGGGCAGGGGGCGGGCGAGCAGTACTTC. This rearrangement joins TRBV20-1 to TRBJ2-7; 8 nucleotides align to TRBD1. V lost 7 bases and J lost 6; bases outside the gene matches: 14. CDR3 length equals 14 residues. The germline gives CDR1 DFQATT, CDR2 SNEGSKA (reference sequence).

There are a few counts of this clonotype. V usage is TRBV10-1 and J usage is TRBJ2-2, with TRBD1 identical over 9 bases. Per germline, CDR1 WNHNN and CDR2 SYGVQD (reference sequence). CDR3 size: 14 residues. Losses at the gene ends were 8 bases for V and 5 bases for J; bases not matched to a gene: 6. CDR3 loop: CASRRTGETGELFF. In nucleotides, the CDR3 is TGCGCCAGCCGTAGGACAGGGGAAACCGGGGAGCTGTTTTTT.

This clonotype has at least ten counts. The J gene is TRBJ2-1, the V gene TRBV28, with 10 positions matching TRBD2. The CDR3 extends over 15 amino acids. From germline, CDR1 is MDHEN and CDR2 SYDVKM. J lost 8 bases, V lost 5 bases, and 9 bases had no gene match. CDR3 in DNA: TGTGCCAGCAGTCCCAGCGGGGGGGGAGACGATGAGCAGTTCTTC. This translates into CASSPSGGGDDEQFF. Drawing the rest from reference TRBV28 and TRBJ2-1, the complete variable domain is DVKVTQSSRYLVKRTGEKVFLECVQDMDHENMFWYRQDPGLGLRLIYFSYDVKMKEKGDIPEGYSVSREKKERFSLILESASTNQTSMYLCASSPSGGGDDEQFFGPGTRLTVL.

This clonotype occurred a few times. The V call is TRBV4-1, the J call TRBJ2-3; 11 bases are shared with TRBD2. Per germline, CDR1 MGHRA and CDR2 YSYEKL. Germline trimming cut 1 base from V and 3 bases from J; bases unmatched to any gene: 3. The CDR3 loop spans 16 amino acids. CDR3 DNA sequence: TGCGCCAGCAGCCAAGGTAGCGGGAGGGCAACAGATACGCAGTATTTT. It codes for CASSQGSGRATDTQYF.

This clonotype has only a few counts. The junction and the germline gene differ at one end; a read error may be behind it. V is TRBV20-1 and J is TRBJ2-5; 10 bases agree with TRBD2. Germline V gene data show CDR1 as DFQATT and CDR2 as SNEGSKA (reference sequence). The CDR3 runs 12 residues. DNA for the CDR3: TGCGGTGCTAGCGGGAGTCAAGAGACCCAGTACTTC. Amino acid sequence: CGASGSQETQYF.

The rearrangement uses TRBV20-1 and TRBJ2-1; 13 bases line up with TRBD2. V gave up 3 bases and J gave up 7 bases; unmatched junction bases: 6. This CDR3 has 15 residues. Looked up from germline, CDR1 is DFQATT and CDR2 is SNEGSKA (reference sequence). The CDR3 sequence: CSASNGLAGANEQFF. CDR3 nucleotide sequence: TGCAGTGCTAGTAACGGACTAGCGGGAGCTAATGAGCAGTTCTTC.

This clonotype was recorded a few times. V gene TRBV6-1 combines with J gene TRBJ1-1, with D possibly being TRBD1 (6 bases). CDR3 length: 15 residues. The V and J ends lost 6 bases and 0 bases respectively, with 14 bases between them. Germline assignment: CDR1 MNHNS and CDR2 SASEGT. The CDR3, as DNA: TGTGCCAGCAGCAAAGGGGGACAAATGAACACTGAAGCTTTCTTT. Its translation: CASSKGGQMNTEAFF.

In its sample, this clonotype was seen a few times. The genes are TRBV3-1 and TRBJ2-1; TRBD2 aligns across 8 bases. This CDR3 is built from 16 residues. Germline V gene lookup returns CDR1 LGHDT and CDR2 YNNKEL (reference sequence). After removal of 0 bases from V and 8 bases from J, the junction contained 9 bases not matched to a gene. In DNA, the CDR3 is TGTGCCAGCAGCCAAGATATCCGGGAGGGCTCCCATGAGCAGTTCTTC. It is translated as CASSQDIREGSHEQFF.

The chain couples TRBV19 to TRBJ1-1; 8 bases align to TRBD1. This CDR3 has 15 amino acids. Germline values: CDR1 LNHDA, CDR2 SQIVND (reference sequence). The V and J ends lost 6 bases and 5 bases, in that order; junction bases with no gene match: 11. For the CDR3, the DNA is TGTGCCAGTAGCCTGGCAACAGGGGGTTGGACTGAAGCTTTCTTT. Its translation is CASSLATGGWTEAFF.

The sample holds many counts of this clonotype. DNA of the CDR3: TGCAGCGTATACGGGGCCTGGCGTTTGGTCGATACGCAGTATTTT. This encodes CSVYGAWRLVDTQYF. The chain couples TRBV29-1 to TRBJ2-3; D may correspond to TRBD1 or TRBD2 (5 bases each). CDR1 is SQVTM, CDR2 ANQGSEA, per germline. Trimming shortened V by 6 bases and J by 6 bases, and 22 bases separated the two germline ends. The CDR3 is 15 residues long.